Detailed here is one T cell receptor beta chain. The germline gives CDR1 MNHEY, CDR2 SVGAGI. This CDR3 has 14 amino acids. V was cut by 2 bases and J by 6 bases, with 13 bases left in between. Using immunoSEQ multiplex PCR, the repertoire was profiled, and TCRdb retains in-frame clones only, with some absent. The repertoire has approximately 280,000 clones, about four fifths of them found once; the top ten carry over 4%. In terms of age and location, participants ranged from roughly 18 to 90 years and lived in approximately 26 US areas. Up to 2 weeks before entering the study, exposed participants had met a COVID-19 case. These data originate in a study of blood T cell repertoires in COVID-19. Turning to the study itself: Specimens from acute and convalescent COVID-19 originated in the United States, Italy and Spain.

The clonotype was recovered from a man in his forties who had been exposed to COVID-19. The sequencing input was PBMCs or T cells enriched from blood (not recorded which). J is TRBJ1-2 and V is TRBV6-5; possibly TRBD1 for D (6 bases). The CDR3 nucleotides read TGTGCCAGCAGTTACCAAGGGGGAGGGAATGGCTACACCTTC. Its translation is CASSYQGGGNGYTF.